The 21 T cell receptor beta chains in this list originate from one sample, sequenced in a study of blood T cell repertoires in COVID-19. Method: immunoSEQ multiplex PCR; TCRdb's copy keeps in-frame clones and lacks some. The sample yields about 190,000 clones, 90% seen once. Material: peripheral blood. The receptors here all came from a man aged 45-65 years with acute or convalescent COVID-19.

This chain links TRBV19 with TRBJ1-3, with 7 bases matching TRBD1. The CDR3 totals 14 residues. Germline V CDR1 and CDR2: LNHDA, SQIVND (reference sequence). V gave up 5 bases and J gave up 3 bases; unmatched junction bases: 4. Written as DNA, the CDR3 is TGTGCCAGTAGTCCACGGGACAGTGGAAACACCATATATTTT. Translating it yields CASSPRDSGNTIYF. The whole variable domain, filled in from reference TRBV19 and TRBJ1-3, reads DGGITQSPKYLFRKEGQNVTLSCEQNLNHDAMYWYRQDPGQGLRLIYYSQIVNDFQKGDIAEGYSVSREKKESFPLTVTSAQKNPTAFYLCASSPRDSGNTIYFGEGSWLTVV.

This chain links TRBV7-9 with TRBJ2-2; D gene uncertain. CDR1 is SEHNR and CDR2 is FQNEAQ in the germline V gene (reference sequence). The CDR3 is 16 residues long. Trimming left V 5 bases short and J 0 bases short, with 13 bases between. CDR3 in amino acids: CASSTTAVSNTGELFF. Written as DNA, the CDR3 is TGTGCCAGCAGCACGACGGCGGTTTCGAACACCGGGGAGCTGTTTTTT.

The chain is built from TRBV4-2 and TRBJ1-5; D ambiguous. Germline V gene sequence: CDR1 LGHNA, CDR2 YNFKEQ. The CDR3 contains 15 residues. Trimming stripped 0 bases from V and 9 bases from J, with 15 bases between. In DNA, the CDR3 is TGTGCCAGCAGCCAAGATCCTGGGGTCGCGGGGCCCCAGCATTTT. Translation gives CASSQDPGVAGPQHF.

A note on this clone: Germline and junction disagree at one end, which may indicate a read error. The chain links TRBV11-2 to TRBJ2-3, with TRBD2 matching over 8 bases. This CDR3 is 16 amino acids long. The V gene's germline CDR1 is SGHAT and CDR2 FQNNGV. The CDR3 bases are TGTGCCAGCAGCCTAGATCTTGGTAGCGGGGAGAATACGCAGTATTTT. It yields the protein CASSLDLGSGENTQYF.

This chain links TRBV28 with TRBJ2-5; a possible D gene is TRBD2 (5 bases). This CDR3 comprises 14 residues. Per germline, CDR1 MDHEN and CDR2 SYDVKM. V dropped 5 bases and J dropped 7 bases, with 17 bases sitting between them. The CDR3 loop is CASSTRDHLPTQYF. CDR3 in DNA: TGTGCCAGCAGTACCCGGGATCACTTGCCGACCCAGTACTTC.

The chain employs TRBV5-1 and TRBJ2-2; the D gene is possibly TRBD1 (6 bases). The CDR3 spans 16 residues. Germline V gene sequence: CDR1 SGHRS, CDR2 YFSETQ. Trimming pared 3 bases from V and 3 bases from J, leaving 15 bases between. In DNA, the CDR3 is TGCGCCAGCAGCTCCAGGGGAATAGGGGACACCGGGGAGCTGTTTTTT. It specifies CASSSRGIGDTGELFF.

This chain links TRBV2 with TRBJ2-3, with D hard to call. The CDR3 is 11 amino acids. V lost 6 bases and J 10 bases, leaving 11 bases between the germline ends. Germline V gives CDR1 SNHLY, CDR2 FYNNEI. The CDR3 nucleotides are TGTGCCAGCAGAGACCGACTCGCGCAGTATTTT. It is translated as CASRDRLAQYF.

This clone was found once. This chain's CDR3 is CASSLIRDSNQPQHF. The CDR3, as DNA: TGTGCCAGCAGCTTAATCCGGGATAGCAATCAGCCCCAGCATTTT. The chain joins TRBV27 to TRBJ1-5; D uncertain. The CDR3 runs to 15 residues. Germline loops: CDR1 MNHEY, CDR2 SMNVEV (reference sequence). V was trimmed by 6 bases and J by 0 bases, leaving 12 bases between them.

This rearrangement joins TRBV19 to TRBJ1-3; 7 bases fit TRBD1. CDR1 and CDR2 from the germline V gene are LNHDA and SQIVND (reference sequence). The CDR3 covers 18 residues. V trimming: 3 bases; J trimming: 0 bases; junction bases outside the gene matches: 11. This chain's CDR3 is CASSIHYTGADSGNTIYF. The CDR3, as DNA: TGTGCCAGTAGTATTCACTACACAGGGGCAGACTCTGGAAACACCATATATTTT.

This clone appeared a single time. The chain carries TRBV3-1 (or the pseudogene TRBV3-2) and TRBJ1-4; TRBD1 agrees at 10 bases. The CDR3 is 16 residues long. The junction had 6 bases not matched to a gene; V was cut back by 1 base and J by 7 bases. The germline V gene has CDR1 LGHDT and CDR2 YNNKEL (reference sequence). This CDR3 reads CASSQARQGAGEKLFF. CDR3 in DNA: TGTGCCAGCAGCCAAGCCCGACAGGGGGCCGGTGAAAAACTGTTTTTT.

The chain carries TRBV30 and TRBJ1-4; tentative D call: TRBD1 (6 bases). CDR1 GTSNPN and CDR2 SVGIG come from the germline V gene (reference sequence). V lost 8 bases to trimming and J lost 8 bases, with 21 bases between them. This CDR3 contains 14 residues. The CDR3 reads CATKGGARREKLFF. The CDR3, as DNA: TGTGCCACTAAGGGGGGGGCGCGTCGGGAAAAACTGTTTTTT.

V usage is TRBV6-5 and J usage is TRBJ2-7, with D hard to call. From germline, CDR1 is MNHEY and CDR2 SVGAGI. CDR3 length: 10 amino acids. V was cut by 7 bases and J by 3 bases, with 4 bases left in between. The CDR3 loop is CASNLYEQYF. CDR3 nucleotides: TGTGCCAGCAATCTCTACGAGCAGTACTTC.

As concerns this clone: Being one base from a much bigger clone, this may be a read error. The chain couples TRBV7-3 to TRBJ2-3; D is unclear. Trimming took off 4 bases at V and 0 bases at J, with 5 bases between the two ends. Germline values: CDR1 SGHTA, CDR2 FQGTGA. The CDR3 extends over 13 amino acids. The CDR3 coding sequence is TGTGCCAGCAGCTCGACTAGCACAGATACGCAGTATTTT. It encodes CASSSTSTDTQYF.

This clone was counted once. This rearrangement joins TRBV18 to TRBJ2-1; 11 nucleotides match TRBD2. Germline V lookup: CDR1 KGHSH, CDR2 LQKENI. CDR3 length: 16 residues. V shed 1 base and J 7 bases; nucleotides not matched to a gene: 6. The CDR3 loop reads CASSPLLAGVQNEQFF. The CDR3 nucleotides read TGTGCCAGCTCACCACTACTAGCGGGAGTTCAGAATGAGCAGTTCTTC.

This sequence joins TRBV7-9 and TRBJ2-2; a weak D match, TRBD1 (5 bases). From germline, CDR1 is SEHNR and CDR2 FQNEAQ (reference sequence). Trimming shortened V by 5 bases and J by 7 bases, and 29 bases separated the two germline ends. The CDR3 runs 19 residues. The CDR3 DNA reads as TGTGCCAGCAGCCCAAGAGAAACACTTATTAAGGGGTCGATCGGGGAGCTGTTTTTT. Protein: CASSPRETLIKGSIGELFF. The variable domain in full, with the rest retrieved from reference TRBV7-9 and TRBJ2-2, is DTGVSQNPRHKITKRGQNVTFRCDPISEHNRLYWYRQTLGQGPEFLTYFQNEAQLEKSRLLSDRFSAERPKGSFSTLEIQRTEQGDSAMYLCASSPRETLIKGSIGELFFGEGSRLTVL.

This clone occurred once. J is TRBJ2-2 and V is TRBV6-2 or TRBV6-3, with 7 positions matching TRBD1. Germline assignment: CDR1 MNHEY and CDR2 SVGEGT. The ends lost 2 bases at V and 6 bases at J; junction bases unmatched: 3. The CDR3 runs to 14 residues. CDR3 in amino acids: CASSYTDRAGELFF. The CDR3 bases are TGTGCCAGCAGTTACACAGACAGGGCCGGGGAGCTGTTTTTT.

The chain joins TRBV19 to TRBJ2-3; D perhaps matches TRBD2 (5 bases). The CDR3 totals 17 residues. Trimming cost V 3 bases and J 0 bases, with 16 bases left between them. Germline CDR1 and CDR2: LNHDA and SQIVND (reference sequence). Here the CDR3 DNA reads TGTGCCAGTAGTATGAGACGGGAATCGGGAAGCACAGATACGCAGTATTTT. Its protein product is CASSMRRESGSTDTQYF. Complete variable domain (other parts from reference TRBV19 and TRBJ2-3): DGGITQSPKYLFRKEGQNVTLSCEQNLNHDAMYWYRQDPGQGLRLIYYSQIVNDFQKGDIAEGYSVSREKKESFPLTVTSAQKNPTAFYLCASSMRRESGSTDTQYFGPGTRLTVL.

This chain connects TRBV7-2 to TRBJ2-3; 8 nucleotides line up with TRBD1. Germline lookup yields CDR1 SGHTA and CDR2 FQGNSA. The CDR3 has 14 amino acids. V was clipped by 5 bases and J by 0 bases; unmatched bases: 1. The CDR3 loop reads CASSRTGSTDTQYF. The CDR3, as DNA: TGTGCCAGCAGCCGGACAGGGAGCACAGATACGCAGTATTTT.

The rearrangement joins TRBV7-2 to TRBJ2-2; 7 nucleotides align to TRBD1. The CDR3 loop spans 17 amino acids. Germline CDR1 and CDR2: SGHTA and FQGNSA. After removal of 4 bases from V and 1 base from J, the junction contained 9 bases not matched to a gene. CDR3 coding DNA: TGTGCCAGCAGCTACCGAGGGGGCGGAAGGAACACCGGGGAGCTGTTTTTT. The encoded protein is CASSYRGGGRNTGELFF.

With respect to this clone: Other nucleotide sequences from this sample produce the same CDR3. The chain combines TRBV28 with TRBJ2-5; D remains unclear. The CDR3 has 11 amino acids. With 2 bases removed from V and 5 bases from J, the gap between germline ends came to 3 bases. Germline assignment: CDR1 MDHEN and CDR2 SYDVKM. The CDR3 nucleotides are TGTGCCAGCAGTTTACGGGAGACCCAGTACTTC. As protein: CASSLRETQYF.

The chain carries TRBV10-1 and TRBJ2-1, with 9 bases that match TRBD2. Germline assignment: CDR1 WNHNN and CDR2 SYGVQD (reference sequence). V was pared by 3 bases and J by 4 bases, with 7 bases of the junction left unmatched. CDR3 length: 16 amino acids. CDR3 sequence: CASSDPSGEPYNEQFF. CDR3 nucleotides: TGCGCCAGCAGTGATCCTAGCGGGGAACCTTACAATGAGCAGTTCTTC.